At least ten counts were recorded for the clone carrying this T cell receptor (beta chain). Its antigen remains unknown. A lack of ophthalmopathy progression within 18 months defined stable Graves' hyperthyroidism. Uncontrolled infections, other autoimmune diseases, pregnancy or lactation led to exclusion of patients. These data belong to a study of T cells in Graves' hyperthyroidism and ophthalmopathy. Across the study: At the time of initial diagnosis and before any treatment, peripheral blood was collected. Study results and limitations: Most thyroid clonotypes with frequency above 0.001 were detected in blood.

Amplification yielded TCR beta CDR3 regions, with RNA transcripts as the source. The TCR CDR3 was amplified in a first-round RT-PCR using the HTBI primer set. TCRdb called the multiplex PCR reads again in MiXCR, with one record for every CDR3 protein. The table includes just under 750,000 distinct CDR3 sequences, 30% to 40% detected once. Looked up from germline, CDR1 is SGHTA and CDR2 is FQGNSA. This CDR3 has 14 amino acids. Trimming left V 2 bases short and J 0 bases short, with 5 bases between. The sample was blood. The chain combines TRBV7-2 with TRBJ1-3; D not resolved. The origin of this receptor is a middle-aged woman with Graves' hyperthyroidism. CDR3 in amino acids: CASSLYTSGNTIYF. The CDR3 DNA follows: TGTGCCAGCAGCTTATACACCTCTGGAAACACCATATATTTT.